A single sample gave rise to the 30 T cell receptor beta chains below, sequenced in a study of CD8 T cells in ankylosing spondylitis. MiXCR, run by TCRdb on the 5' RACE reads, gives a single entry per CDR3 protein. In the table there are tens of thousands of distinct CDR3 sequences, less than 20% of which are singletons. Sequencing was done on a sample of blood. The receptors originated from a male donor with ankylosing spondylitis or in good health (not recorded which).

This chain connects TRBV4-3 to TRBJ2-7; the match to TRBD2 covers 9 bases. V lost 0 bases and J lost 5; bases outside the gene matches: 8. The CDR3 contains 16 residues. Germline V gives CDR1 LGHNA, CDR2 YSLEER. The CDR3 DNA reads TGCGCCAGCAGCCAAGATTGGGGTAGCGGGAGCGACGAGCAGTACTTC. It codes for CASSQDWGSGSDEQYF.

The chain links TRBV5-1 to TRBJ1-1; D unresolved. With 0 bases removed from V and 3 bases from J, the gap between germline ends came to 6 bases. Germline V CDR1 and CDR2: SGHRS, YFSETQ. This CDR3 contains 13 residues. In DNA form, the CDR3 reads TGCGCCAGCAGCTTGGAGCAGGACACTGAAGCTTTCTTT. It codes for CASSLEQDTEAFF.

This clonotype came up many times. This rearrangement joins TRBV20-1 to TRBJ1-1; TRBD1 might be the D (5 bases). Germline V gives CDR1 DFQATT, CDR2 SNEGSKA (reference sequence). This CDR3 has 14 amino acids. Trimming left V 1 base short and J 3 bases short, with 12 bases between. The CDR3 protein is CSARGKRGYTEAFF. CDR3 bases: TGCAGTGCTAGAGGGAAACGGGGGTACACTGAAGCTTTCTTT.

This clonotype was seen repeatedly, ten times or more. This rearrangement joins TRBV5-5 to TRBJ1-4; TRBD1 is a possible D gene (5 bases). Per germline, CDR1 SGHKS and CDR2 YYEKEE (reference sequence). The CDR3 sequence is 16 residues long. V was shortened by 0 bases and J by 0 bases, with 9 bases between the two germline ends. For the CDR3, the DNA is TGTGCCAGCAGCTTGGGGGACTTTACAACTAATGAAAAACTGTTTTTT. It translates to CASSLGDFTTNEKLFF.

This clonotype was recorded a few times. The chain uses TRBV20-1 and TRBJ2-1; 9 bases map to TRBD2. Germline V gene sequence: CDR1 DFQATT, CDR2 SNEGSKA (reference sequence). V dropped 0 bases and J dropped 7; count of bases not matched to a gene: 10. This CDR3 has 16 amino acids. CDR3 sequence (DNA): TGCAGTGCTAGAGATCCTTCGACTAGCGGAGGGAATGAGCAGTTCTTC. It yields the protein CSARDPSTSGGNEQFF.

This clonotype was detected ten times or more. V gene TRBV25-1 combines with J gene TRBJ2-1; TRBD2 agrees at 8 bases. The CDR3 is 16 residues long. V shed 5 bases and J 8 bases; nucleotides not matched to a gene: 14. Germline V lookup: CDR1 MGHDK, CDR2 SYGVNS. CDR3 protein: CASSPPGRGGSDEQFF. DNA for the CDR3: TGTGCCAGCAGTCCCCCCGGACGGGGGGGCAGCGATGAGCAGTTCTTC.

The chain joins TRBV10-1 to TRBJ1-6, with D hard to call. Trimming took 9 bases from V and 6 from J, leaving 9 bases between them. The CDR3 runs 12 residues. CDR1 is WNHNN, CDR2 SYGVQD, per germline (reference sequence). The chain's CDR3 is CARRTPNSPLHF. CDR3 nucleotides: TGCGCCAGACGGACGCCTAATTCACCCCTCCACTTT.

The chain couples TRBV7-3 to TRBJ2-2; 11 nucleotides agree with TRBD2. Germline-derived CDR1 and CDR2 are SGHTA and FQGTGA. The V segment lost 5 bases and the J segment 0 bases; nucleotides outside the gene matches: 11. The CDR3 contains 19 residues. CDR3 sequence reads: CASSLEGLAEGANTGELFF. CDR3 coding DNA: TGTGCCAGCAGCCTCGAGGGACTAGCGGAGGGGGCGAACACCGGGGAGCTGTTTTTT.

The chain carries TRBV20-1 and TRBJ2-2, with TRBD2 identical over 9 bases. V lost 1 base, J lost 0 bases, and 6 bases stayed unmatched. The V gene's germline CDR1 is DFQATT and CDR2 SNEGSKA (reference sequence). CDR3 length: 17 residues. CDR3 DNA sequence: TGCAGTGCTAGAGGGGGCGGGAGGGCCACGAACACCGGGGAGCTGTTTTTT. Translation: CSARGGGRATNTGELFF.

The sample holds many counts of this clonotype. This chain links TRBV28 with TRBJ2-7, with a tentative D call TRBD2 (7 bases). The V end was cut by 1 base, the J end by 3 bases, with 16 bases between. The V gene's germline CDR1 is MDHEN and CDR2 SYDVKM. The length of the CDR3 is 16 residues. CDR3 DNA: TGTGCCAGCAGTTTATACGAAGGGGAGGGACACTACGAGCAGTACTTC. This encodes CASSLYEGEGHYEQYF.

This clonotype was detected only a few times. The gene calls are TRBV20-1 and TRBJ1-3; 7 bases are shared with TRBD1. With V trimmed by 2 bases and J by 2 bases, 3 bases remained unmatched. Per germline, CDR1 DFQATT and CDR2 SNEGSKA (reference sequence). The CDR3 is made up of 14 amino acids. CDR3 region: CSARKGAAGNTIYF. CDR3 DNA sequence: TGCAGTGCTAGAAAGGGGGCGGCTGGAAACACCATATATTTT.

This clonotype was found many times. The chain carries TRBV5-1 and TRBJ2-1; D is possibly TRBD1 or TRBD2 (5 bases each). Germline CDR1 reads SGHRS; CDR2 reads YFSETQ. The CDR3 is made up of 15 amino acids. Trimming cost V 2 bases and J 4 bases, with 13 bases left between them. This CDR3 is CASSFGEGWYNEQFF. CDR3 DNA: TGCGCCAGCAGCTTTGGAGAGGGGTGGTACAATGAGCAGTTCTTC.

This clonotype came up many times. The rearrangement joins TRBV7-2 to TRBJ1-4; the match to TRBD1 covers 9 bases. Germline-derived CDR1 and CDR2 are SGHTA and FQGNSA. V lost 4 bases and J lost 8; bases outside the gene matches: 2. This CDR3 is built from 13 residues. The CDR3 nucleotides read TGTGCCAGCAGCTGGGGACAGGGCGAAAAACTGTTTTTT. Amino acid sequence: CASSWGQGEKLFF.

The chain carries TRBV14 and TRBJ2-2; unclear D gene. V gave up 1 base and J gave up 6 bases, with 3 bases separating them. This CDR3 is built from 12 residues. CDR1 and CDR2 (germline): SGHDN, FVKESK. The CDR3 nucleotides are TGTGCCAGCAGCCAAGGGTCCGGGGAGCTGTTTTTT. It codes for CASSQGSGELFF.

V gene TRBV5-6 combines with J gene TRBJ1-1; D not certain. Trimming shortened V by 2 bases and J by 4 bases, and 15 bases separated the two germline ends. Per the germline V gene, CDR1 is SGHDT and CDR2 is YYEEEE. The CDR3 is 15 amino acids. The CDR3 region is CASSLTPLAVTEAFF. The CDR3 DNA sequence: TGTGCCAGCAGCTTAACACCCTTGGCTGTCACTGAAGCTTTCTTT.

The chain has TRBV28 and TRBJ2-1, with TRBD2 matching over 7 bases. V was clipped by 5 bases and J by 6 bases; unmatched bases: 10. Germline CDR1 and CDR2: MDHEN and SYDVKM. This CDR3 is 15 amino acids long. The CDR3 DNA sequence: TGTGCCAGCAGTGCGGTGCGGGGGAACCTCAATGAGCAGTTCTTC. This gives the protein CASSAVRGNLNEQFF.

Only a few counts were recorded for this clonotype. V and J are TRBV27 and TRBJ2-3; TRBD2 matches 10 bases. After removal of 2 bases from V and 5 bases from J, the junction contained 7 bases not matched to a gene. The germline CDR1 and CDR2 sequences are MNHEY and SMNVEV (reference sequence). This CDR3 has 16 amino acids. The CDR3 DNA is TGTGCCAGCAGTTTAACTCCTAGCGGGAGTGTAGATACGCAGTATTTT. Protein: CASSLTPSGSVDTQYF.

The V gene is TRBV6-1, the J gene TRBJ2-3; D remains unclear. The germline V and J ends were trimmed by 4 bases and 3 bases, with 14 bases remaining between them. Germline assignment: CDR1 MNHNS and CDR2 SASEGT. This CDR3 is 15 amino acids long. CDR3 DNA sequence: TGTGCCAGCAGTGGGAGTACCGTAAGGACAGATACGCAGTATTTT. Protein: CASSGSTVRTDTQYF.

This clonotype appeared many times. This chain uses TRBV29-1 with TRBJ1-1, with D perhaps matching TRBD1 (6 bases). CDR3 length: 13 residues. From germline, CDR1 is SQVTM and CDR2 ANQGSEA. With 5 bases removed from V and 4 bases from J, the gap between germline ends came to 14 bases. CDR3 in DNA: TGCAGCGTTCGGGGGGCGCGCTCCACTGAAGCTTTCTTT. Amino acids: CSVRGARSTEAFF.

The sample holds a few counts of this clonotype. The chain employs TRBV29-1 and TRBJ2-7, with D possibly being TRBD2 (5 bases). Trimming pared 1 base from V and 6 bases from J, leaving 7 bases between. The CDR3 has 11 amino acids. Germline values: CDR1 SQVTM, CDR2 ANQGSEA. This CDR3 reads CSVEVGGEQYF. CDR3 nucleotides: TGCAGCGTTGAAGTCGGAGGCGAGCAGTACTTC.

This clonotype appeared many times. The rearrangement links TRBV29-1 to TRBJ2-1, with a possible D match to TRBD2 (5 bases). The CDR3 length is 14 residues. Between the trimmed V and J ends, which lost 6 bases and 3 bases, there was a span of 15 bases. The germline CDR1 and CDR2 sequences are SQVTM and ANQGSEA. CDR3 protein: CSVGEQQFYNEQFF. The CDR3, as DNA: TGCAGCGTGGGAGAACAGCAGTTCTACAATGAGCAGTTCTTC.

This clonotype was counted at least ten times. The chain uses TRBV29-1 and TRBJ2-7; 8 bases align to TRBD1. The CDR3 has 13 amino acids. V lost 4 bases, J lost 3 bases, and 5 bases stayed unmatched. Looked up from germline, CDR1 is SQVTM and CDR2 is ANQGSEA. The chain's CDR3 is CSVVRTGLYEQYF. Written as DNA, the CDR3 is TGCAGCGTTGTACGGACAGGGCTCTACGAGCAGTACTTC.

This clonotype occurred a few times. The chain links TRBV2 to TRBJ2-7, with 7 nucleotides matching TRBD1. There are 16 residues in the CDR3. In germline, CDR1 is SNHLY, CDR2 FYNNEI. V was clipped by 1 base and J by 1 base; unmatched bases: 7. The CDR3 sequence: CASSEVGTALSYEQYV. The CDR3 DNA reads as TGTGCCAGCAGTGAAGTCGGGACAGCGCTTTCCTACGAGCAGTACGTC.

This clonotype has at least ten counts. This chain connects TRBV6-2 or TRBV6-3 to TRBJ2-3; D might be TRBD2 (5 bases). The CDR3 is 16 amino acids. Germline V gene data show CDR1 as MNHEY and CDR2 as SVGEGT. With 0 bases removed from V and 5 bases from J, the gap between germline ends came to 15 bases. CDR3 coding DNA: TGTGCCAGCAGTTACTCGACGCTCGTAGAGGGAGATACGCAGTATTTT. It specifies CASSYSTLVEGDTQYF.

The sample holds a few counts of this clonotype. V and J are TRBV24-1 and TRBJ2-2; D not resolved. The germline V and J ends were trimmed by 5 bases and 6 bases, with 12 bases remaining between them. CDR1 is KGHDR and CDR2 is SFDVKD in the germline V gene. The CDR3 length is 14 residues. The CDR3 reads CATSVSRKAGELFF. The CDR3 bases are TGTGCCACCAGTGTTAGTCGGAAAGCCGGGGAGCTGTTTTTT.

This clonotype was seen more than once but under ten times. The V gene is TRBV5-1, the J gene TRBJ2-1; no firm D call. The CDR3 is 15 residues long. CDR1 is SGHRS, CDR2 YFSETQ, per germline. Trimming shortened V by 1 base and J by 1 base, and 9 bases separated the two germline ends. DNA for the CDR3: TGCGCCAGCAGCTTGTCCCTTCAGTCCTACAATGAGCAGTTCTTC. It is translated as CASSLSLQSYNEQFF.

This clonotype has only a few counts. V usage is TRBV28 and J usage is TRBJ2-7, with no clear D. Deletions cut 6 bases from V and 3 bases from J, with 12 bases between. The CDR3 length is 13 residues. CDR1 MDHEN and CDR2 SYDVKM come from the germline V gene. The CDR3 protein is CASRAWTGYEQYV. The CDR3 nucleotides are TGTGCCAGCAGAGCCTGGACGGGCTACGAGCAGTACGTC.

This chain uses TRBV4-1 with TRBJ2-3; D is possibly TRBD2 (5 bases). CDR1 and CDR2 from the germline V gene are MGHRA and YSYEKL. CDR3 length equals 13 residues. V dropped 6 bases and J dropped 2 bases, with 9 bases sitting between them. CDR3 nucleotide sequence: TGCGCCAGCAGTCGAGGGCCCACAGATACGCAGTATTTT. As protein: CASSRGPTDTQYF.

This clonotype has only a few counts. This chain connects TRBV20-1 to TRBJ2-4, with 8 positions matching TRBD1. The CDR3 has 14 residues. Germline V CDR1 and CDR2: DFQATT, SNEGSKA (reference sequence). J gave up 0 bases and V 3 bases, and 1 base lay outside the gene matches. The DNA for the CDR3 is TGCAGTGCTAGGGACAGGGAAGCCAAAAACATTCAGTACTTC. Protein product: CSARDREAKNIQYF.

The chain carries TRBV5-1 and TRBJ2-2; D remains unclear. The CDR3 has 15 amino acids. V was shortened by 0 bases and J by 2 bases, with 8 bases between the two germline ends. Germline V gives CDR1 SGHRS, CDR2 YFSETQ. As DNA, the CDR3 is TGCGCCAGCAGCTTGGGCCCCCAAAACACCGGGGAGCTGTTTTTT. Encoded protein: CASSLGPQNTGELFF.